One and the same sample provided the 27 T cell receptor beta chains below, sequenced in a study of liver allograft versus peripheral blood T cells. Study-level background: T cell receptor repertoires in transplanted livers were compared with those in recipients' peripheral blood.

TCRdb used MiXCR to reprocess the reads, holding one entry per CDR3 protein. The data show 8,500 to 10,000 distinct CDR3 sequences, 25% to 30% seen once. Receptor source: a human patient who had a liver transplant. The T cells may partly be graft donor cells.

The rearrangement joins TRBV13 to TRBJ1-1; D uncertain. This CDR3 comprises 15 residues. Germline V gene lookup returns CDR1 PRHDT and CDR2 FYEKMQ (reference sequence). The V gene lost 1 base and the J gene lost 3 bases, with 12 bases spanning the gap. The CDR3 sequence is CASSLVVRSDTEAFF. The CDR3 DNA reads TGTGCCAGCAGCTTAGTGGTTCGATCGGACACTGAAGCTTTCTTT. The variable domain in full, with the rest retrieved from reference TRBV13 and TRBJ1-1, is AAGVIQSPRHLIKEKRETATLKCYPIPRHDTVYWYQQGPGQDPQFLISFYEKMQSDKGSIPDRFSAQQFSDYHSELNMSSLELGDSALYFCASSLVVRSDTEAFFGQGTRLTVV.

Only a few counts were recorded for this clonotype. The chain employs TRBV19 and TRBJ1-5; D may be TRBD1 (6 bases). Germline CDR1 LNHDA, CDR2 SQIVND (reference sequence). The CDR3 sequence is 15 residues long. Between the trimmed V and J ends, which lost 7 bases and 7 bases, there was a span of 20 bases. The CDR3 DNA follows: TGTGCCAGTAAGGACCCTAGGGGGGGACACCAGCCCCAGCATTTT. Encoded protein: CASKDPRGGHQPQHF.

CDR3 sequence reads: CASSPGNTEAFF. The CDR3 nucleotides are TGTGCCAGCTCACCAGGCAACACTGAAGCTTTCTTT. The chain joins TRBV18 to TRBJ1-1; D remains ambiguous. V dropped 2 bases and J dropped 2 bases, with 3 bases sitting between them. This CDR3 is built from 12 residues. Germline CDR1 KGHSH, CDR2 LQKENI.

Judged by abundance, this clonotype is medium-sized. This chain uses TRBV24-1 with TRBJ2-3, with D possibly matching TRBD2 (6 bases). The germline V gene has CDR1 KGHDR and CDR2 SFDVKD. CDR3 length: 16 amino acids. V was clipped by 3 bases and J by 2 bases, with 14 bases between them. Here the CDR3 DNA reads TGTGCCACCAGTGATGCGGGACCGATCTACACAGATACGCAGTATTTT. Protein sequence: CATSDAGPIYTDTQYF.

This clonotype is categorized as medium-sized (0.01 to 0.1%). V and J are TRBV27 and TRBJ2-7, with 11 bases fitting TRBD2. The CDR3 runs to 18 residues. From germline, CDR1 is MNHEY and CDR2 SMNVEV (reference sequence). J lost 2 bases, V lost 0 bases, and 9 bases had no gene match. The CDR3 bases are TGTGCCAGCAGTTTATCTTTACCCGGGACTAGCGGCGCCTACGAGCAGTACTTC. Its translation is CASSLSLPGTSGAYEQYF.

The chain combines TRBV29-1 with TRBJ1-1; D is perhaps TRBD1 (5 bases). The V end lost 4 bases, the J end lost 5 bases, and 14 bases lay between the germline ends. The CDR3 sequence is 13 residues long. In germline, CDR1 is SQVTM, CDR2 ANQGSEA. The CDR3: CSVARGPGTEAFF. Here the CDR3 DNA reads TGCAGCGTTGCGAGGGGCCCAGGGACTGAAGCTTTCTTT.

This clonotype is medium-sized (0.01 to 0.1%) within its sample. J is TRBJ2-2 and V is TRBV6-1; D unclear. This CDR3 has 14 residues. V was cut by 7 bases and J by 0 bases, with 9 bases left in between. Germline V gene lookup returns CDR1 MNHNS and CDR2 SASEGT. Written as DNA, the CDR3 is TGTGCCAGCAACCGAGAGCCGAACACCGGGGAGCTGTTTTTT. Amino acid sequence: CASNREPNTGELFF.

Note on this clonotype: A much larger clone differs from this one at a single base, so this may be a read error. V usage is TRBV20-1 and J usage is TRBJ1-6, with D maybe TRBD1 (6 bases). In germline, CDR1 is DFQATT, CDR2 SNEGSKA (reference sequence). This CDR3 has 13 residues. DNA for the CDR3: TGCAGTGCTGCCGACAGGACCGATTCACTCCTCCACTTT. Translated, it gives CSAADRTDSLLHF.

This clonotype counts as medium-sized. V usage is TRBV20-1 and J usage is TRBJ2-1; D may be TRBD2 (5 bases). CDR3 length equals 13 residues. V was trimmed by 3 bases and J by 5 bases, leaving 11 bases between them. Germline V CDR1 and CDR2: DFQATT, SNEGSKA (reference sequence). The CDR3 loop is CSARQSGDNEQFF. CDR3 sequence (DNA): TGCAGTGCTAGGCAGAGCGGCGACAATGAGCAGTTCTTC.

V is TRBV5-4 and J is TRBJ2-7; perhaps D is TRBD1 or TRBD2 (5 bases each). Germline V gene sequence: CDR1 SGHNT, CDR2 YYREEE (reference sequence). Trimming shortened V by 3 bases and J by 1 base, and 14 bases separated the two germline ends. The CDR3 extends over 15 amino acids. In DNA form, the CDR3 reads TGTGCCAGCAGCTCGAAAGGGACGCTTTCCTACGAGCAGTACTTC. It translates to CASSSKGTLSYEQYF.

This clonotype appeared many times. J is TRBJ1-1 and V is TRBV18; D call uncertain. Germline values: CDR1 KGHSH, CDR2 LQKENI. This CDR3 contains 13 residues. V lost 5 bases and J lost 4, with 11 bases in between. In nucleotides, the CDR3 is TGTGCCAGCTCAGAGGGTCAGCCCACTGAAGCTTTCTTT. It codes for CASSEGQPTEAFF.

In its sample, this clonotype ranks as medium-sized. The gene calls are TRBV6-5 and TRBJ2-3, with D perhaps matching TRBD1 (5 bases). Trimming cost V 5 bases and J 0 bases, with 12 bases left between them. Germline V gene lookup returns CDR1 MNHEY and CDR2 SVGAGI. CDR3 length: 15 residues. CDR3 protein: CASSPTVLSTDTQYF. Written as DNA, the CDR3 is TGTGCCAGCAGTCCGACAGTTCTTAGCACAGATACGCAGTATTTT.

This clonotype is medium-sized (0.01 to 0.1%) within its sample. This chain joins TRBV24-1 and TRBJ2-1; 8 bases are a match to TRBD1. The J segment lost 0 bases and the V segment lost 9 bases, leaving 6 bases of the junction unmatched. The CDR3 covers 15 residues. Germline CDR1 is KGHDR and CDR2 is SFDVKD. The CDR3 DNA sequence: TGTGCCACCGGAGACAGGGGCCACTCCTACAATGAGCAGTTCTTC. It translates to CATGDRGHSYNEQFF.

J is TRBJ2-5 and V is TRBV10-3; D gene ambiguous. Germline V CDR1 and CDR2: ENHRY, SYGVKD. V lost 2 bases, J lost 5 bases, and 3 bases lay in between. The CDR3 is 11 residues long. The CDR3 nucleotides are TGTGCCATCAGTGAGCTGGAGACCCAGTACTTC. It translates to CAISELETQYF.

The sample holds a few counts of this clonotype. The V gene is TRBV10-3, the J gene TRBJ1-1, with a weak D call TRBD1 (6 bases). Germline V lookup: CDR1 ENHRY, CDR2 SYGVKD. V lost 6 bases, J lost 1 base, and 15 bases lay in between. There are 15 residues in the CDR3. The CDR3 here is CAIRRPTGQNTEAFF. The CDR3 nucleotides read TGTGCCATCAGGCGACCGACAGGACAGAACACTGAAGCTTTCTTT.

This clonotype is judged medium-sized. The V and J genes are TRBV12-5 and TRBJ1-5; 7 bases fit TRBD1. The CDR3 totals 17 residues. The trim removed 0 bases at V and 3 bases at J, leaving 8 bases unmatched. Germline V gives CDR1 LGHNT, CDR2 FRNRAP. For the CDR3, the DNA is TGTGCTAGTGGTTTGGTGGCGAAGGGACAGCTCAATCAGCCCCAGCATTTT. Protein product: CASGLVAKGQLNQPQHF. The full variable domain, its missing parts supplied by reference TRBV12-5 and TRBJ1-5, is DARVTQTPRHKVTEMGQEVTMRCQPILGHNTVFWYRQTMMQGLELLAYFRNRAPLDDSGMPKDRFSAEMPDATLATLKIQPSEPRDSAVYFCASGLVAKGQLNQPQHFGDGTRLSIL.

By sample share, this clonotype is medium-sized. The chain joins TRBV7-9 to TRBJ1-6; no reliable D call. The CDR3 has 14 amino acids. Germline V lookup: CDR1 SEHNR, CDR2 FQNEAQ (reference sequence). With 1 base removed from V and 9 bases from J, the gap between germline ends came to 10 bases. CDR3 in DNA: TGTGCCAGCAGCTTAGAGACCCTTGGTTCACCCCTCCACTTT. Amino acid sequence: CASSLETLGSPLHF.

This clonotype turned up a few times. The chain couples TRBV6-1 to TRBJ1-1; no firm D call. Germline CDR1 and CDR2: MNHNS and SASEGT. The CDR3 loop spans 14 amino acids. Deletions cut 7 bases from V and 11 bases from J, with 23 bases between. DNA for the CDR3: TGTGCCAGCATCTCAACCCTCGGGAGTCTACGTGCTTTCTTT. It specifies CASISTLGSLRAFF.

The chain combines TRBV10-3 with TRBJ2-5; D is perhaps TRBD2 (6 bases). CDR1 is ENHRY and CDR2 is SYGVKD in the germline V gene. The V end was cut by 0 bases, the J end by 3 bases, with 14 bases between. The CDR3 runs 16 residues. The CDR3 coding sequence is TGTGCCATCAGTGAGTCAAGAGGGACTGGTAAAGAGACCCAGTACTTC. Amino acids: CAISESRGTGKETQYF.

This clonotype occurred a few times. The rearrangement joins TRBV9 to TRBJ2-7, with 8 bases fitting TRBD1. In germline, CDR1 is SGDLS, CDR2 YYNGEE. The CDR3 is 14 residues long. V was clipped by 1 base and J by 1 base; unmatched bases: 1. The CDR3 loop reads CASSVQGASYEQYF. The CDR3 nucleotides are TGTGCCAGCAGCGTACAGGGGGCGTCCTACGAGCAGTACTTC.

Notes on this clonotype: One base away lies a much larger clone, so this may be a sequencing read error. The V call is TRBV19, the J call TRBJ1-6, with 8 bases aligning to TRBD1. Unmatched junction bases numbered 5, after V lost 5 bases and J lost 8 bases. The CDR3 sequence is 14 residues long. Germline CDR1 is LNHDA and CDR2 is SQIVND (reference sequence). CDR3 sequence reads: CASSADRVDSPLHF. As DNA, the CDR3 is TGTGCCAGTAGTGCGGACAGGGTCGATTCACCCCTCCACTTT.

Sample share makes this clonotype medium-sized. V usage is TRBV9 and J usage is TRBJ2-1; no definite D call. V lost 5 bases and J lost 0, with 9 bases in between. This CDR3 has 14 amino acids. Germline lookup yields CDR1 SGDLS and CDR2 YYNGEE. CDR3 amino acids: CASRKLSSYNEQFF. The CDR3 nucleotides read TGTGCCAGCAGGAAATTGAGCTCCTACAATGAGCAGTTCTTC.

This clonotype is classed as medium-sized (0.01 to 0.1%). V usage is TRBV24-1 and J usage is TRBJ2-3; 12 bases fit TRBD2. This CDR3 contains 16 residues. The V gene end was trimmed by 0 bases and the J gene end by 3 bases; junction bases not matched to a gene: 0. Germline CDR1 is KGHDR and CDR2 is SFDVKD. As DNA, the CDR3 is TGTGCCACCAGTGATTTGGGGACTAGCGGGACAGATACGCAGTATTTT. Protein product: CATSDLGTSGTDTQYF.

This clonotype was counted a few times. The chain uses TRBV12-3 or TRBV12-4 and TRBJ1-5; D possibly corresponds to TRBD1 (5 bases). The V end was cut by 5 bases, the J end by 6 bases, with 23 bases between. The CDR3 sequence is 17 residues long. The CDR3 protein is CASSPTVGGMVGQPQHF. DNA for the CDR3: TGTGCCAGCAGTCCAACAGTGGGGGGGATGGTGGGTCAGCCCCAGCATTTT.

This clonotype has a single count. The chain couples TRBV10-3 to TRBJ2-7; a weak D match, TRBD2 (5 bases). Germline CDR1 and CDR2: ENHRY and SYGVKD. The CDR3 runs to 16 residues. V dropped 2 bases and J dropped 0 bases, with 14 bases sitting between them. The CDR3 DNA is TGTGCCATCAGTGAGGGAAGTGTCGGGGACTCCTACGAGCAGTACTTC. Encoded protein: CAISEGSVGDSYEQYF.

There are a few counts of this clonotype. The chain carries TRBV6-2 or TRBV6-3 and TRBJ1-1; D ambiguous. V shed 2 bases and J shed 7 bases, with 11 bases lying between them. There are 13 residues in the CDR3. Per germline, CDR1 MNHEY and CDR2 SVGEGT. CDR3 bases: TGTGCCAGCAGTTACGGGCCAGACTATGAAGCTTTCTTT. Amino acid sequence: CASSYGPDYEAFF.

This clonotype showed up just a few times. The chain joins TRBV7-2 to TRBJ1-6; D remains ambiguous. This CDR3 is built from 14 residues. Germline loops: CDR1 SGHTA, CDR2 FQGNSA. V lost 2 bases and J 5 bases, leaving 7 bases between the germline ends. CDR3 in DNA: TGTGCCAGCAGCTTAATACGGAATAATTCACCCCTCCACTTT. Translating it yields CASSLIRNNSPLHF. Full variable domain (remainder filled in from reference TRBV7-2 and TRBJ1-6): GAGVSQSPSNKVTEKGKDVELRCDPISGHTALYWYRQSLGQGLEFLIYFQGNSAPDKSGLPSDRFSAERTGGSVSTLTIQRTQQEDSAVYLCASSLIRNNSPLHFGNGTRLTVT.